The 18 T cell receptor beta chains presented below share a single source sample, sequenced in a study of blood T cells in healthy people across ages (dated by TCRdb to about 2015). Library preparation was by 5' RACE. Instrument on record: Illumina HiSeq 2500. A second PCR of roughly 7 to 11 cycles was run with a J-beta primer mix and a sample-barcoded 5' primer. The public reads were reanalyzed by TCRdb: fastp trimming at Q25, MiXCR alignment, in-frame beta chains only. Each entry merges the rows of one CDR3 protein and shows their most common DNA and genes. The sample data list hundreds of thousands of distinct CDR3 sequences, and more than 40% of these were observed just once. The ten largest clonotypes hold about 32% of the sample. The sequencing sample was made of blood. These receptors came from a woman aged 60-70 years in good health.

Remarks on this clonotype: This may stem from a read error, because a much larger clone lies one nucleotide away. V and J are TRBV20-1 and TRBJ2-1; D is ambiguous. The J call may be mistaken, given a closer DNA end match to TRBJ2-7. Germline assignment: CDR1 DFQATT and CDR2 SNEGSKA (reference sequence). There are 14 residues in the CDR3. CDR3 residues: CSASGRKTYNEQYF. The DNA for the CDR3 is TGCAGTGCTAGTGGGCGGAAGACCTACAATGAGCAGTACTTC.

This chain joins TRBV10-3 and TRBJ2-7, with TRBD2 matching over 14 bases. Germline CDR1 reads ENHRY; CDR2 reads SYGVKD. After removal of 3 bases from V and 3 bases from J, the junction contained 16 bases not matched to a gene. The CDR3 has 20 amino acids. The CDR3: CAISDLRLTSGGAGGYEQYF. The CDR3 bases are TGTGCCATCAGTGATCTACGATTGACTAGCGGGGGGGCAGGAGGCTACGAGCAGTACTTC.

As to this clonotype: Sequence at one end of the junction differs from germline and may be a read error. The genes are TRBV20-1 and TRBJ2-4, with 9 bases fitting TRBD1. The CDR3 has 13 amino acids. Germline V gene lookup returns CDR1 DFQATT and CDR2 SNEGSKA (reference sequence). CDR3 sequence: CSASLGQGNIRYF. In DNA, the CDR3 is TGCAGTGCTAGTCTGGGACAGGGTAACATTCGGTACTTC.

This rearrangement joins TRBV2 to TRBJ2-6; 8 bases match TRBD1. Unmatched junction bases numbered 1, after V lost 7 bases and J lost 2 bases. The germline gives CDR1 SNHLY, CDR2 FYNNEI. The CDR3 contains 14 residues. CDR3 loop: CASNRGAGANVLTF. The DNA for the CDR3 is TGTGCCAGCAACAGGGGGGCTGGGGCCAACGTCCTGACTTTC.

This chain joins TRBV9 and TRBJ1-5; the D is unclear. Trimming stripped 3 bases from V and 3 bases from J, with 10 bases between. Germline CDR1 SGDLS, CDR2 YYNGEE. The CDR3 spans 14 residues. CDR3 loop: CASSADGANQPQHF. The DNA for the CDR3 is TGTGCCAGCAGCGCGGACGGTGCCAATCAGCCCCAGCATTTT.

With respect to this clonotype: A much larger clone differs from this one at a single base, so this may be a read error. CDR3 protein: CAISENSNGYTF. CDR3 coding DNA: TGTGCCATCAGCGAAAACAGCAATGGCTACACCTTC. The gene calls are TRBV10-3 and TRBJ1-2; no definite D call. The CDR3 has 12 amino acids. Deletions cut 6 bases from V and 6 bases from J, with 11 bases between. Germline assignment: CDR1 ENHRY and CDR2 SYGVKD.

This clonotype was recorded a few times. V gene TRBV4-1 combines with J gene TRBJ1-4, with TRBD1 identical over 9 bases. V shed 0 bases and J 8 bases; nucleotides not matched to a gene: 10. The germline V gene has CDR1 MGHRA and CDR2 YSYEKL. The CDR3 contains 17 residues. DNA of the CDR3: TGCGCCAGCAGCCAAGATAGGGACGGGACAGGGAAGGAAAAACTGTTTTTT. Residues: CASSQDRDGTGKEKLFF.

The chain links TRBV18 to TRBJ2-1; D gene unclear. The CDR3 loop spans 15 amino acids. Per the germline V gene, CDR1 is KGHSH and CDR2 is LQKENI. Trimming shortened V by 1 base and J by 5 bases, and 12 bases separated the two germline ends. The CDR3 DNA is TGTGCCAGCTCACCACTCATAGGGTCGGACAATGAGCAGTTCTTC. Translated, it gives CASSPLIGSDNEQFF.

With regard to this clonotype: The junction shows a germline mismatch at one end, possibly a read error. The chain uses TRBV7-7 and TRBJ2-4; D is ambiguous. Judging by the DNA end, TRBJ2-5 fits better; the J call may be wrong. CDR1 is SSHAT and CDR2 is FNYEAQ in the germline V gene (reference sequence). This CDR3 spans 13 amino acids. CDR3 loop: CASSLGRQGTQYF. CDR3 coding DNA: TGTGCTAGCAGCTTAGGAAGACAAGGGACCCAGTACTTC.

CDR3 amino acids: CSASDLGLAGEEQYF. The CDR3 coding sequence is TGCAGTGCTAGTGATCTAGGACTAGCGGGAGAAGAGCAGTACTTC. The gene calls are TRBV20-1 and TRBJ2-7, with 13 bases lining up with TRBD2. The CDR3 is made up of 15 amino acids. The V gene's germline CDR1 is DFQATT and CDR2 SNEGSKA (reference sequence). Trimming cost V 3 bases and J 7 bases; bases outside gene matches: 9.

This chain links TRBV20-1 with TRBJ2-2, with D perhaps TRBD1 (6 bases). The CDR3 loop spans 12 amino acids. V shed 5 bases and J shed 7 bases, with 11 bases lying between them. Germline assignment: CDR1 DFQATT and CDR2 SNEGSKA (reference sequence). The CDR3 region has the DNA TGCAGTGCTTCTAGGGGGAGCGGGGAGCTGTTTTTT. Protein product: CSASRGSGELFF.

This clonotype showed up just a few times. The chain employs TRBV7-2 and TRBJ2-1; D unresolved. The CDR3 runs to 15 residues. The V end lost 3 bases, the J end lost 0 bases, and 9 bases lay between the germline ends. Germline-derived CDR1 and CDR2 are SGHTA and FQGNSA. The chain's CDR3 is CASSFSQSSYNEQFF. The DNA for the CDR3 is TGTGCCAGCAGCTTCTCACAGAGCTCCTACAATGAGCAGTTCTTC.

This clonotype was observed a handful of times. In DNA form, the CDR3 reads TGTGCCAGCAGTTTTCCTGGGGGAGGCGCTTTCTTT. Protein product: CASSFPGGGAFF. This chain uses TRBV27 with TRBJ1-1; the D gene is possibly TRBD1 (5 bases). Germline CDR1 and CDR2: MNHEY and SMNVEV (reference sequence). This CDR3 is built from 12 residues. Trimming removed 3 bases at V and 11 bases at J, with 13 bases between.

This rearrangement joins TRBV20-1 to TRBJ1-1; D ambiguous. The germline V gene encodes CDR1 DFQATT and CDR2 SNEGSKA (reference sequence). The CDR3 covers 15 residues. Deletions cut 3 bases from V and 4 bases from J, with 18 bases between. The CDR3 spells CSARRTMAVGTEAFF. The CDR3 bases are TGCAGTGCTAGGAGGACCATGGCTGTGGGCACTGAAGCTTTCTTT.

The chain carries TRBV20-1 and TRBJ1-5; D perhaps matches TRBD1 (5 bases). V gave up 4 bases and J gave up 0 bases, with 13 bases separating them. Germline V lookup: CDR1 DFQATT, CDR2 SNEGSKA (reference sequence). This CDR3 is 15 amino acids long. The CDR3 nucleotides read TGCAGTGCTACCTTTGGGGGTTATAGCAATCAGCCCCAGCATTTT. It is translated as CSATFGGYSNQPQHF.

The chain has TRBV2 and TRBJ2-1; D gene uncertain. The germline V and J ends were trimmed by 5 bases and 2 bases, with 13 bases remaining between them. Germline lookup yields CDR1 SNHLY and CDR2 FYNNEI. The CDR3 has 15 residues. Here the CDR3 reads CASSSPATTYNEQFF. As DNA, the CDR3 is TGTGCCAGCAGTTCCCCGGCTACCACCTACAATGAGCAGTTCTTC.

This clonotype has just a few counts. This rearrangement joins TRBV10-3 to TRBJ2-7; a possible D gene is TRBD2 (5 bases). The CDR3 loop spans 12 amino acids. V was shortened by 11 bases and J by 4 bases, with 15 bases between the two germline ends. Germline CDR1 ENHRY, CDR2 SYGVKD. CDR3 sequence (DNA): TGTGCCTCCGGACTGAATTTATACGAGCAGTACTTC. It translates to CASGLNLYEQYF.

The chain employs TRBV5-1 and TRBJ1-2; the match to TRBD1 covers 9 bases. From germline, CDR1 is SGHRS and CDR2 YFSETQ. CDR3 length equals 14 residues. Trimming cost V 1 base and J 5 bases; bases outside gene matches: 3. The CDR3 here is CASSLTGGAYGYTF. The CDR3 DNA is TGCGCCAGCAGCTTGACAGGGGGCGCGTATGGCTACACCTTC.